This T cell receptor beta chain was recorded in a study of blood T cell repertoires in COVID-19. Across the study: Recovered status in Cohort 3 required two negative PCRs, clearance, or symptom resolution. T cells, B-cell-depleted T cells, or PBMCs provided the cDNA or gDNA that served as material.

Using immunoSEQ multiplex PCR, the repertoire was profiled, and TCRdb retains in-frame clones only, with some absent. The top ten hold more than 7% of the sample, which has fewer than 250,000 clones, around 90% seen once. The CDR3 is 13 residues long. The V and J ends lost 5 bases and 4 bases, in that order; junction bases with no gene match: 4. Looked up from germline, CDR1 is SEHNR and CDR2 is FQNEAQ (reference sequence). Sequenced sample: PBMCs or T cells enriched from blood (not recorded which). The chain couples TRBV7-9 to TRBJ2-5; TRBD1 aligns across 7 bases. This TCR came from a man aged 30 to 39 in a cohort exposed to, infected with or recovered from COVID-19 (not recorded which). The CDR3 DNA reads TGTGCCAGCAGCCCCAGACAGGGAGAGACCCAGTACTTC. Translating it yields CASSPRQGETQYF.